This T cell receptor (beta chain) originates from a study of identical twins. Findings and limits, study-wide: Twins' excess sharing was less marked for out-of-frame beta sequences. Beta clonotypes that were abundant in cord blood contained fewer insertions, a pattern absent from memory repertoires.

A single record per CDR3 protein comes from TCRdb applying MiXCR to the 5' RACE reads. The table lists roughly 230,000 distinct CDR3 sequences, approximately 8.3% of them singletons. This clonotype was recorded at least ten times. Its antigen is currently unknown. This sample was shared with a second study, whose subject was yellow fever vaccine responses in identical twins.

What was sequenced was CD8+ T cells sorted from blood. The TCR comes from a woman between 18 and 29 years old in good health.

Here the CDR3 DNA reads TGTGCCAGCAGTTGGGAAATACCGAACACTGAAGCTTTCTTT. Its protein product is CASSWEIPNTEAFF. This chain links TRBV28 with TRBJ1-1; the D is unclear. CDR3 length: 14 residues. Trimming took 4 bases from V and 1 from J, leaving 10 bases between them. Germline V gene data show CDR1 as MDHEN and CDR2 as SYDVKM.